This T cell receptor (beta chain) was recorded in a study of blood T cell repertoires in COVID-19. Trimming cost V 5 bases and J 2 bases, with 10 bases left between them. Germline V lookup: CDR1 SGHTA, CDR2 FQGNSA. This CDR3 spans 13 amino acids. TCRdb keeps only in-frame clones here, not all; method: immunoSEQ multiplex PCR. The sample lists about 100,000 clones, roughly nine tenths occurring once. The sequence was collected from a man under 40 in a cohort sampled during active COVID-19. This chain joins TRBV7-2 and TRBJ2-7; D remains unclear. Input material: peripheral blood. The CDR3, as DNA: TGTGCCAGCAGCCCGCTGAGGCCCTACGAGCAGTACTTC. This gives the protein CASSPLRPYEQYF.